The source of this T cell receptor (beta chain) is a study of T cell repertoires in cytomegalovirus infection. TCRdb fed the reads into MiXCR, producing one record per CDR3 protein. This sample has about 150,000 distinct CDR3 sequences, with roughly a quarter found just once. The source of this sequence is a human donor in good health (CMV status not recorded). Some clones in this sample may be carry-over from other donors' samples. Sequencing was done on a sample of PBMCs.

DNA for the CDR3: TGTGCCAGCAGCTTAACGGAAAAAAGGACTGAAGCTTTCTTT. Its protein product is CASSLTEKRTEAFF. The chain carries TRBV11-2 and TRBJ1-1, with unresolved D. Looked up from germline, CDR1 is SGHAT and CDR2 is FQNNGV. The V gene lost 2 bases and the J gene lost 5 bases, with 12 bases spanning the gap. CDR3 size: 14 residues. Full variable domain (outside the CDR3, taken from reference TRBV11-2 and TRBJ1-1): EAGVAQSPRYKIIEKRQSVAFWCNPISGHATLYWYQQILGQGPKLLIQFQNNGVVDDSQLPKDRFSAERLKGVDSTLKIQPAKLEDSAVYLCASSLTEKRTEAFFGQGTRLTVV.